These 29 T cell receptor beta chains came from one sample sequenced in a study of blood T cell repertoires in COVID-19. Clones were read by immunoSEQ multiplex PCR, and TCRdb kept only the in-frame ones, dropping some. The sample contains approximately 120,000 clones, approximately 84% of which appear only once. Sequencing used peripheral blood. Receptors were obtained from a woman in her 50s with acute or convalescent COVID-19.

J is TRBJ1-1 and V is TRBV3-1 (or the pseudogene TRBV3-2), with D unclear. Germline V gene lookup returns CDR1 LGHDT and CDR2 YNNKEL (reference sequence). The germline V and J ends were trimmed by 8 bases and 4 bases, with 8 bases remaining between them. The CDR3 loop spans 11 amino acids. The CDR3 reads CASHGGTEAFF. CDR3 DNA: TGTGCCAGCCACGGAGGCACTGAAGCTTTCTTT.

This clone was found many times. This sequence joins TRBV6-5 and TRBJ1-1; maybe TRBD1 (5 bases). With 0 bases removed from V and 0 bases from J, the gap between germline ends came to 8 bases. Germline CDR1 reads MNHEY; CDR2 reads SVGAGI. This CDR3 has 15 amino acids. The CDR3 protein is CASSYSAGMNTEAFF. The CDR3 coding sequence is TGTGCCAGCAGTTACTCTGCAGGGATGAACACTGAAGCTTTCTTT.

The rearrangement uses TRBV5-1 and TRBJ1-2; 7 bases map to TRBD1. V was clipped by 0 bases and J by 5 bases; unmatched bases: 10. CDR3 length: 16 residues. Germline V gene sequence: CDR1 SGHRS, CDR2 YFSETQ. CDR3 DNA: TGCGCCAGCAGCTTGGAGGACAGGACCCAGGGGTATGGCTACACCTTC. Encoded protein: CASSLEDRTQGYGYTF.

This clone was seen once. The chain couples TRBV27 to TRBJ2-7, with 10 bases fitting TRBD1. V was clipped by 5 bases and J by 4 bases; unmatched bases: 11. The CDR3 contains 16 residues. CDR1 and CDR2 (germline): MNHEY, SMNVEV (reference sequence). In nucleotides, the CDR3 is TGTGCCAGCAGTCCCAGACAGGGGGCCGGGAGATACGAGCAGTACTTC. Protein: CASSPRQGAGRYEQYF.

This rearrangement joins TRBV5-6 to TRBJ2-7; 11 positions match TRBD1. The CDR3 is 13 amino acids. V gave up 4 bases and J gave up 6 bases; unmatched junction bases: 3. Germline CDR1 and CDR2: SGHDT and YYEEEE. CDR3 sequence (DNA): TGTGCCAGCAGCCCCGGGACAGGGGGCGAGCAGTACTTC. Amino acid sequence: CASSPGTGGEQYF.

Comment on this clone: One end of the junction fails to match germline, which may point to a read error. The V and J genes are TRBV7-7 and TRBJ1-5; 8 bases match TRBD1. This CDR3 comprises 19 residues. From germline, CDR1 is SSHAT and CDR2 FNYEAQ (reference sequence). CDR3 bases: TGTGCTAGCAGCTTAGGGGGGGACTTGGCAGACAGGGGAGGACAGCCCCAGCATTTT. Its translation is CASSLGGDLADRGGQPQHF.

The V and J genes are TRBV5-5 and TRBJ1-6; TRBD1 is a possible D gene (5 bases). Germline V lookup: CDR1 SGHKS, CDR2 YYEKEE (reference sequence). V lost 3 bases, J lost 10 bases, and 20 bases lay in between. This CDR3 comprises 16 residues. CDR3: CASSYPSVTVRSPLHF. The CDR3 nucleotides read TGTGCCAGCAGCTACCCATCTGTGACAGTGCGCTCACCCCTCCACTTT.

V gene TRBV19 combines with J gene TRBJ1-1; 7 nucleotides agree with TRBD1. The junction had 7 bases not matched to a gene; V was cut back by 5 bases and J by 4 bases. In germline, CDR1 is LNHDA, CDR2 SQIVND (reference sequence). The CDR3 has 14 amino acids. The CDR3 here is CASSFGNRGTEAFF. The CDR3, as DNA: TGTGCCAGTAGTTTCGGGAACAGGGGCACTGAAGCTTTCTTT.

V gene TRBV9 combines with J gene TRBJ2-5, with 7 bases matching TRBD1. This CDR3 spans 14 amino acids. V trimming: 7 bases; J trimming: 2 bases; junction bases outside the gene matches: 8. The germline CDR1 and CDR2 sequences are SGDLS and YYNGEE. Here the CDR3 DNA reads TGTGCCAGCGAAAGGGGCAGGGGGCAAGAGACCCAGTACTTC. It translates to CASERGRGQETQYF. The variable domain in full, with the rest retrieved from reference TRBV9 and TRBJ2-5, is DSGVTQTPKHLITATGQRVTLRCSPRSGDLSVYWYQQSLDQGLQFLIQYYNGEERAKGNILERFSAQQFPDLHSELNLSSLELGDSALYFCASERGRGQETQYFGPGTRLLVL.

This clone has a handful of counts. The V gene is TRBV19, the J gene TRBJ1-1; a weak D match, TRBD1 (6 bases). Germline assignment: CDR1 LNHDA and CDR2 SQIVND (reference sequence). The V and J ends lost 7 bases and 3 bases respectively, with 15 bases between them. CDR3 size: 14 residues. This CDR3 reads CASKGEGDHTEAFF. In DNA, the CDR3 is TGTGCCAGTAAAGGGGAGGGGGACCACACTGAAGCTTTCTTT.

J is TRBJ1-5 and V is TRBV7-3; D remains ambiguous. In germline, CDR1 is SGHTA, CDR2 FQGTGA. The CDR3 has 13 amino acids. The V end was cut by 4 bases, the J end by 3 bases, with 7 bases between. CDR3 sequence: CASSSGTNQPQHF. CDR3 nucleotides: TGTGCCAGCAGCTCAGGAACCAATCAGCCCCAGCATTTT.

The V call is TRBV6-1, the J call TRBJ1-4; D remains unclear. The germline V gene encodes CDR1 MNHNS and CDR2 SASEGT. The CDR3 extends over 16 amino acids. Trimming took 0 bases from V and 8 from J, leaving 16 bases between them. The CDR3 protein is CASSEAPVNLQEKLFF. The CDR3 DNA sequence: TGTGCCAGCAGTGAAGCTCCAGTAAATCTTCAGGAAAAACTGTTTTTT.

The chain uses TRBV18 and TRBJ1-1; TRBD1 agrees at 9 bases. This CDR3 has 15 amino acids. V lost 3 bases and J lost 1; bases outside the gene matches: 3. CDR1 and CDR2 from the germline V gene are KGHSH and LQKENI. This CDR3 reads CASSPETGGNTEAFF. DNA of the CDR3: TGTGCCAGCTCACCCGAGACAGGGGGGAACACTGAAGCTTTCTTT.

J is TRBJ1-1 and V is TRBV7-2; unclear D gene. The V end lost 5 bases, the J end lost 7 bases, and 14 bases lay between the germline ends. Germline V gene data show CDR1 as SGHTA and CDR2 as FQGNSA. The CDR3 length is 13 residues. CDR3: CASSPMGPGEAFF. The CDR3 nucleotides are TGTGCCAGCAGCCCGATGGGTCCGGGTGAAGCTTTCTTT. Combining the CDR3 with reference TRBV7-2 and TRBJ1-1 gives the whole variable domain GAGVSQSPSNKVTEKGKDVELRCDPISGHTALYWYRQSLGQGLEFLIYFQGNSAPDKSGLPSDRFSAERTGGSVSTLTIQRTQQEDSAVYLCASSPMGPGEAFFGQGTRLTVV.

The chain employs TRBV18 and TRBJ1-2; TRBD1 aligns across 10 bases. The CDR3 contains 15 residues. Per germline, CDR1 KGHSH and CDR2 LQKENI. Trimming at V came to 2 bases and at J to 6 bases, leaving 6 bases not matched to a gene. This CDR3 reads CASSPEGTGVDGYTF. The CDR3 DNA reads as TGTGCCAGCTCACCAGAGGGGACAGGGGTGGATGGCTACACCTTC.

The chain uses TRBV6-5 and TRBJ1-4; D gene ambiguous. In germline, CDR1 is MNHEY, CDR2 SVGAGI. Trimming shortened V by 5 bases and J by 8 bases, and 15 bases separated the two germline ends. This CDR3 has 14 residues. CDR3: CASSLTRIVEKLFF. CDR3 nucleotide sequence: TGTGCCAGCAGTCTGACAAGGATCGTGGAAAAACTGTTTTTT.

The gene calls are TRBV19 and TRBJ1-5; 7 bases match TRBD1. This CDR3 has 16 amino acids. J lost 4 bases, V lost 4 bases, and 10 bases had no gene match. Germline values: CDR1 LNHDA, CDR2 SQIVND (reference sequence). This CDR3 is CASSTGTTGTNQPQHF. DNA for the CDR3: TGTGCCAGTAGTACCGGAACGACAGGGACTAATCAGCCCCAGCATTTT.

This chain uses TRBV28 with TRBJ1-5; D perhaps matches TRBD1 (5 bases). Trimming shortened V by 5 bases and J by 2 bases, and 13 bases separated the two germline ends. CDR1 and CDR2 (germline): MDHEN, SYDVKM. CDR3 size: 15 residues. CDR3 loop: CASSPGGEGNQPQHF. DNA for the CDR3: TGTGCCAGCAGTCCTGGAGGGGAGGGCAATCAGCCCCAGCATTTT.

The V and J genes are TRBV2 and TRBJ1-3; the D is unclear. Germline loops: CDR1 SNHLY, CDR2 FYNNEI. The V end lost 7 bases, the J end lost 3 bases, and 7 bases lay between the germline ends. This CDR3 has 12 residues. The CDR3 nucleotides read TGTGCCAGCAAGTTCGGTGGAAACACCATATATTTT. The encoded protein is CASKFGGNTIYF.

The chain employs TRBV7-2 and TRBJ1-2, with a tentative D call TRBD1 (6 bases). V lost 5 bases to trimming and J lost 6 bases, with 13 bases between them. This CDR3 is 13 amino acids long. Germline V lookup: CDR1 SGHTA, CDR2 FQGNSA. The CDR3 reads CASSGNRVHGYTF. The CDR3 region has the DNA TGTGCCAGCAGCGGGAACAGGGTTCATGGCTACACCTTC. The full variable domain, in which reference TRBV7-2 and TRBJ1-2 provide the parts outside the CDR3, is GAGVSQSPSNKVTEKGKDVELRCDPISGHTALYWYRQSLGQGLEFLIYFQGNSAPDKSGLPSDRFSAERTGGSVSTLTIQRTQQEDSAVYLCASSGNRVHGYTFGSGTRLTVV.

The V and J genes are TRBV9 and TRBJ1-3; no clear D. Germline V gene lookup returns CDR1 SGDLS and CDR2 YYNGEE. V lost 0 bases and J 4 bases, leaving 11 bases between the germline ends. CDR3 length equals 15 residues. As DNA, the CDR3 is TGTGCCAGCAGCGTAGGTCCGGGGAGGGGAAACACCATATATTTT. Translating it yields CASSVGPGRGNTIYF.

The gene calls are TRBV19 and TRBJ2-7, with D maybe TRBD2 (5 bases). The V gene lost 4 bases and the J gene lost 1 base, with 11 bases spanning the gap. This CDR3 is 14 amino acids long. Per germline, CDR1 LNHDA and CDR2 SQIVND (reference sequence). CDR3 protein: CASSTSGGSYEQYF. CDR3 in DNA: TGTGCCAGTAGTACCTCCGGCGGGTCCTACGAGCAGTACTTC.

This chain joins TRBV27 and TRBJ2-3; D is uncertain. CDR3 length: 13 amino acids. Germline CDR1 reads MNHEY; CDR2 reads SMNVEV (reference sequence). The germline V and J ends were trimmed by 2 bases and 3 bases, with 6 bases remaining between them. CDR3 sequence reads: CASSLRGTDTQYF. CDR3 DNA sequence: TGTGCCAGCAGTTTACGAGGTACAGATACGCAGTATTTT.

Notes on this clone: The same CDR3 can be traced to other DNA sequences in this sample. The chain has TRBV5-1 and TRBJ1-2; 8 positions agree with TRBD1. The ends lost 4 bases at V and 1 base at J; junction bases unmatched: 3. The CDR3 is 14 amino acids. CDR1 is SGHRS, CDR2 YFSETQ, per germline. Here the CDR3 reads CASSPGQGNYGYTF. In DNA, the CDR3 is TGCGCCAGCAGCCCAGGACAGGGTAACTATGGCTACACCTTC.

The chain is built from TRBV27 and TRBJ2-7; 7 bases are a match to TRBD1. With 2 bases clipped from V and 6 bases from J, the junction kept 10 bases outside the gene matches. Germline loops: CDR1 MNHEY, CDR2 SMNVEV (reference sequence). The CDR3 runs 15 residues. CDR3 DNA sequence: TGTGCCAGCAGTTTAATGACAGGGTCCCTCACCGAGCAGTACTTC. Its translation is CASSLMTGSLTEQYF.

J is TRBJ1-5 and V is TRBV19; D is unclear. Germline CDR1 LNHDA, CDR2 SQIVND (reference sequence). This CDR3 spans 17 amino acids. V was pared by 7 bases and J by 1 base, with 20 bases between. The CDR3 DNA reads TGTGCCAGTATGGCTCGGGGAGGGCGGGGAAGCAATCAGCCCCAGCATTTT. Its translation: CASMARGGRGSNQPQHF. Drawing the rest from reference TRBV19 and TRBJ1-5, the complete variable domain is DGGITQSPKYLFRKEGQNVTLSCEQNLNHDAMYWYRQDPGQGLRLIYYSQIVNDFQKGDIAEGYSVSREKKESFPLTVTSAQKNPTAFYLCASMARGGRGSNQPQHFGDGTRLSIL.

V is TRBV19 and J is TRBJ1-2, with TRBD1 matching 10 bases. The CDR3 length is 14 residues. Germline V lookup: CDR1 LNHDA, CDR2 SQIVND (reference sequence). V shed 6 bases, J shed 6 bases, and the junction held 7 bases outside the gene matches. The CDR3 reads CASRRDRGRDGYTF. CDR3 DNA sequence: TGTGCCAGTAGGCGGGACAGGGGAAGGGATGGCTACACCTTC.

The V call is TRBV28, the J call TRBJ1-5, with D maybe TRBD1 (6 bases). Trimming took off 5 bases at V and 5 bases at J, with 13 bases between the two ends. This CDR3 has 14 residues. CDR1 is MDHEN and CDR2 is SYDVKM in the germline V gene. CDR3 loop: CASSLGGPYQPQHF. CDR3 bases: TGTGCCAGCAGTCTAGGGGGACCCTATCAGCCCCAGCATTTT.

The chain employs TRBV9 and TRBJ2-1; 10 nucleotides agree with TRBD1. The CDR3 is 15 residues long. With V trimmed by 3 bases and J by 3 bases, 3 bases remained unmatched. Germline loops: CDR1 SGDLS, CDR2 YYNGEE. CDR3 bases: TGTGCCAGCAGCGCCCGGGACAGGGGCTACAATGAGCAGTTCTTC. Amino acids: CASSARDRGYNEQFF. Using reference TRBV9 and TRBJ2-1 for the parts outside the CDR3, the full variable domain is DSGVTQTPKHLITATGQRVTLRCSPRSGDLSVYWYQQSLDQGLQFLIQYYNGEERAKGNILERFSAQQFPDLHSELNLSSLELGDSALYFCASSARDRGYNEQFFGPGTRLTVL.